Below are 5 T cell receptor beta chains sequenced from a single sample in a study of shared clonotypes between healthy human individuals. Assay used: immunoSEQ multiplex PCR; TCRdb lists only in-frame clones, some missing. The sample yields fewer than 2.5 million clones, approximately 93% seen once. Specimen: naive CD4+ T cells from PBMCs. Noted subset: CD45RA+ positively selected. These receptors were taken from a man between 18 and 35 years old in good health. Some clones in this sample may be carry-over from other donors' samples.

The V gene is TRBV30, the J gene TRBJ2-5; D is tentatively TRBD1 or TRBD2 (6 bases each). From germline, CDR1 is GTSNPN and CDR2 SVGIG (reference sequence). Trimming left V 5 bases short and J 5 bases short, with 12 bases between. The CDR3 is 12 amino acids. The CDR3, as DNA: TGTGCCTGGGAGGGGGGAGGTGAGACCCAGTACTTC. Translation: CAWEGGGETQYF.

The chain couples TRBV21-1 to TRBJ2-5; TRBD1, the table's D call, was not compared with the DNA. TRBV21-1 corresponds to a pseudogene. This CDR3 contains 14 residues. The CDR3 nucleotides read TGTGCCAGCAACCGACAGGGGGCGCGGGAGACCCAGTACTTC. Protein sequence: CASNRQGARETQYF.

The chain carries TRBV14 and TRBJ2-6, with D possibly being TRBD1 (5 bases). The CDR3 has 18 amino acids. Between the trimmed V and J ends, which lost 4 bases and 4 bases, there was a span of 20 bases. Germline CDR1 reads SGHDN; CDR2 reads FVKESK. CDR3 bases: TGTGCCAGCAGCCCTATATTCGTACAGAGGACAGGGGCCAACGTCCTGACTTTC. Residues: CASSPIFVQRTGANVLTF.

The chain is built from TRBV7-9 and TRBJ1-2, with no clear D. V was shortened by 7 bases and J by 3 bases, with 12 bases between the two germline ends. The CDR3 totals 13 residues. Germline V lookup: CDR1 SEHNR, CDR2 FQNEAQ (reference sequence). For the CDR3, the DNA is TGTGCCAGCACCCAGAGCGGTCACTATGGCTACACCTTC. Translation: CASTQSGHYGYTF.

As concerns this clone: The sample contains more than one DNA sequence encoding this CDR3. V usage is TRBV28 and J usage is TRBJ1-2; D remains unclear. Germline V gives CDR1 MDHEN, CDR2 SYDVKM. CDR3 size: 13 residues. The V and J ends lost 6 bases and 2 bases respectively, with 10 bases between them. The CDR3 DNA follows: TGTGCCAGCAGCTTGACACCGAACTATGGCTACACCTTC. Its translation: CASSLTPNYGYTF.